This T cell receptor (beta chain) stems from a study of blood T cell repertoires in COVID-19. Per the study methods: Amplification with reference gene primers provided the estimates of nucleated cell counts. Generated by immunoSEQ multiplex PCR, the TCRdb table keeps only in-frame clones and is missing some. V and J calls plus clone size are reproduced from that table; the DNA served to infer D and trimming. The sample lists about 200,000 clones; approximately 83% were seen once. In Cohort 3, a recovered donor had either two negative PCRs, clearance, or symptom resolution. This clone was seen a handful of times. Sequencing input: PBMCs or T cells enriched from blood (not recorded which). The sequence was obtained from a man in his forties who had recovered from COVID-19.

The CDR3 nucleotides are TGTGCCAGCAGCTTACCAGGGGCGCGGGCCTATGGCTACACCTTC. It yields the protein CASSLPGARAYGYTF. The chain combines TRBV7-2 with TRBJ1-2; D is perhaps TRBD1 (6 bases). The ends were cut back, 2 bases at V and 4 bases at J, with 14 bases in the middle. The CDR3 length is 15 residues. Germline CDR1 is SGHTA and CDR2 is FQGNSA.